Each of the 28 T cell receptor beta chains below was sequenced from the same sample in a study of blood T cell repertoires in COVID-19. Repertoires were generated with immunoSEQ multiplex PCR, while TCRdb's copy carries only in-frame clones and drops some. The sample shows 60,000 to 70,000 clones, around 86% of them seen only once. The sample consisted of peripheral blood. All receptors derive from a woman aged 60-75 years with acute or convalescent COVID-19.

The CDR3 reads CASSLVQGNYGYTF. The CDR3 nucleotides read TGTGCCAGCAGCTTAGTGCAGGGGAACTATGGCTACACCTTC. The chain carries TRBV7-2 and TRBJ1-2; D might be TRBD1 (6 bases). The CDR3 extends over 14 amino acids. The V and J ends lost 1 base and 2 bases respectively, with 8 bases between them. The germline V gene encodes CDR1 SGHTA and CDR2 FQGNSA.

V gene TRBV11-2 combines with J gene TRBJ1-2; TRBD1 agrees at 7 bases. Germline CDR1 SGHAT, CDR2 FQNNGV. With 5 bases clipped from V and 7 bases from J, the junction kept 4 bases outside the gene matches. The CDR3 spans 12 residues. DNA for the CDR3: TGTGCCAGCAGCATAGGGACAGTTGGCTACACCTTC. It encodes CASSIGTVGYTF.

In regard to this clone: Other DNA sequences within the sample encode an identical CDR3. This rearrangement joins TRBV28 to TRBJ1-2; D possibly corresponds to TRBD1 (5 bases). Trimming shortened V by 2 bases and J by 4 bases, and 8 bases separated the two germline ends. Germline assignment: CDR1 MDHEN and CDR2 SYDVKM. This CDR3 comprises 13 residues. CDR3 amino acids: CASSLGQGYGYTF. The CDR3, as DNA: TGTGCCAGCAGTTTAGGGCAGGGCTATGGCTACACCTTC.

The chain recombines TRBV24-1 with TRBJ2-1, with TRBD2 matching over 9 bases. The CDR3 has 18 residues. Germline loops: CDR1 KGHDR, CDR2 SFDVKD. J gave up 4 bases and V 4 bases, and 13 bases lay outside the gene matches. CDR3 DNA: TGTGCCACCAGTGACCCCTCCCCCCTAGCGGGAAGTTACAATGAGCAGTTCTTC. Protein: CATSDPSPLAGSYNEQFF.

The V call is TRBV3-1 (or the pseudogene TRBV3-2), the J call TRBJ2-3; a weak D match, TRBD2 (5 bases). Germline-derived CDR1 and CDR2 are LGHDT and YNNKEL (reference sequence). CDR3 size: 14 residues. The germline V and J ends were trimmed by 2 bases and 6 bases, with 12 bases remaining between them. CDR3 protein: CASSQSLAPDTQYF. The DNA for the CDR3 is TGTGCCAGCAGCCAATCCCTAGCTCCCGATACGCAGTATTTT.

This clone was counted only a few times. This sequence joins TRBV6-5 and TRBJ2-7, with D tentatively TRBD2 (6 bases). The CDR3 covers 12 residues. The germline V and J ends were trimmed by 6 bases and 7 bases, with 13 bases remaining between them. Germline V lookup: CDR1 MNHEY, CDR2 SVGAGI. CDR3 nucleotides: TGTGCCAGCAGCGGAGGGTTCTGGGAGCAGTACTTC. It translates to CASSGGFWEQYF.

J is TRBJ2-3 and V is TRBV27; perhaps TRBD2 as D (7 bases). The CDR3 totals 16 residues. Per germline, CDR1 MNHEY and CDR2 SMNVEV (reference sequence). Between the trimmed V and J ends, which lost 1 base and 4 bases, there was a span of 15 bases. The CDR3: CASSLFGRGGADTQYF. The CDR3 DNA is TGTGCCAGCAGTTTATTCGGTAGGGGGGGCGCAGATACGCAGTATTTT.

The CDR3 DNA follows: TGCAGTGCTAGTTCAGGGGATACAGGGGCCAACGTCCTGACTTTC. It codes for CSASSGDTGANVLTF. V and J are TRBV20-1 and TRBJ2-6, with TRBD1 as a possible D gene (6 bases). This CDR3 has 15 residues. The germline CDR1 and CDR2 sequences are DFQATT and SNEGSKA (reference sequence). V gave up 3 bases and J gave up 4 bases, with 13 bases separating them.

There are a few counts of this clone. The chain has TRBV2 and TRBJ1-2; 12 bases are a match to TRBD1. Trimming took 4 bases from V and 6 from J; bases not matched to a gene: 6. The germline gives CDR1 SNHLY, CDR2 FYNNEI. The CDR3 extends over 15 amino acids. The CDR3 nucleotides are TGTGCCAGCAGTGTTGGGGGACAGGGGGCGAATGGCTACACCTTC. Translated: CASSVGGQGANGYTF.

The chain employs TRBV29-1 and TRBJ2-2; no clear D. Deletions cut 6 bases from V and 0 bases from J, with 5 bases between. From germline, CDR1 is SQVTM and CDR2 ANQGSEA. CDR3 size: 12 residues. CDR3 DNA: TGCAGCGTGACAACGAACACCGGGGAGCTGTTTTTT. Translation gives CSVTTNTGELFF.

The chain links TRBV2 to TRBJ2-1; TRBD2 matches at 8 bases. The CDR3 is made up of 15 amino acids. Germline assignment: CDR1 SNHLY and CDR2 FYNNEI. Trimming cost V 7 bases and J 2 bases; bases outside gene matches: 7. CDR3 protein: CASIVISGTYNEQFF. The CDR3 nucleotides are TGTGCCAGCATCGTCATTAGCGGGACCTACAATGAGCAGTTCTTC.

The V call is TRBV14, the J call TRBJ1-2, with D hard to call. V was pared by 1 base and J by 5 bases, with 8 bases between. The CDR3 is made up of 13 amino acids. CDR1 SGHDN and CDR2 FVKESK come from the germline V gene. The CDR3 region has the DNA TGTGCCAGCAGCCAAGGAACAGTTTATGGCTACACCTTC. Translation: CASSQGTVYGYTF.

V and J are TRBV12-3 or TRBV12-4 and TRBJ2-7; 8 positions agree with TRBD1. Unmatched junction bases numbered 6, after V lost 6 bases and J lost 5 bases. This CDR3 comprises 13 residues. The CDR3 region is CASSYRGFDEQYF. The CDR3 nucleotides read TGTGCCAGCAGCTACAGGGGGTTCGACGAGCAGTACTTC.

The chain joins TRBV27 to TRBJ1-5; D uncertain. The CDR3 contains 15 residues. The V end was cut by 1 base, the J end by 1 base, with 8 bases between. Germline V gives CDR1 MNHEY, CDR2 SMNVEV (reference sequence). In DNA form, the CDR3 reads TGTGCCAGCAGTTTATTCGGGTTGAGCAATCAGCCCCAGCATTTT. It codes for CASSLFGLSNQPQHF.

This chain connects TRBV12-3 or TRBV12-4 to TRBJ1-1; D is ambiguous. This CDR3 comprises 13 residues. V lost 6 bases and J lost 11, with 19 bases in between. The DNA for the CDR3 is TGTGCCAGCAGCCTGAAATCAAATGGTGAGGCTTTCTTT. It is translated as CASSLKSNGEAFF.

The rearrangement uses TRBV28 and TRBJ2-6, with TRBD1 matching over 7 bases. The trim removed 4 bases at V and 4 bases at J, leaving 4 bases unmatched. Germline lookup yields CDR1 MDHEN and CDR2 SYDVKM. This CDR3 region has 15 residues. Here the CDR3 reads CASSSTGVGANVLTF. CDR3 bases: TGTGCCAGCAGTTCCACAGGGGTGGGGGCCAACGTCCTGACTTTC.

The V and J genes are TRBV11-2 and TRBJ1-2; 10 nucleotides agree with TRBD1. The V and J ends lost 5 bases and 8 bases, in that order; junction bases with no gene match: 17. CDR3 size: 17 residues. Germline CDR1 is SGHAT and CDR2 is FQNNGV. The CDR3 DNA is TGTGCCAGCAGCCGACATATAACCGGGACAGGGGATTCGGGCTACACCTTC. Translating it yields CASSRHITGTGDSGYTF.

The chain employs TRBV14 and TRBJ2-3, with D possibly being TRBD2 (5 bases). The CDR3 length is 20 residues. Germline lookup yields CDR1 SGHDN and CDR2 FVKESK. V gave up 6 bases and J gave up 0 bases, with 28 bases separating them. This CDR3 reads CASSNRRRNKLSWSTDTQYF. The DNA of the CDR3 is TGTGCCAGCAGTAATCGAAGGAGGAATAAGCTAAGTTGGAGCACAGATACGCAGTATTTT.

The rearrangement links TRBV9 to TRBJ2-7, with 9 bases matching TRBD1. The germline V gene encodes CDR1 SGDLS and CDR2 YYNGEE. V trimming: 3 bases; J trimming: 6 bases; junction bases outside the gene matches: 4. This CDR3 comprises 13 residues. This chain's CDR3 is CASSEKTGGEQYF. The CDR3 region has the DNA TGTGCCAGCAGCGAGAAGACAGGGGGCGAGCAGTACTTC.

In its sample, this clone was seen once. The J gene is TRBJ2-5, the V gene TRBV10-2; tentatively, D is TRBD1 (6 bases). Per germline, CDR1 WSHSY and CDR2 SAAADI. This CDR3 contains 14 residues. V dropped 4 bases and J dropped 3 bases, with 12 bases sitting between them. The CDR3: CASSVRAGEETQYF. The CDR3 nucleotides read TGCGCCAGCAGTGTGAGGGCAGGGGAAGAGACCCAGTACTTC.

The J gene is TRBJ1-1, the V gene TRBV5-4; the match to TRBD1 covers 10 bases. Germline CDR1 reads SGHNT; CDR2 reads YYREEE (reference sequence). This CDR3 spans 16 amino acids. V lost 4 bases to trimming and J lost 3 bases; unmatched junction nucleotides: 9. In DNA form, the CDR3 reads TGTGCCAGCAGCCCACGACAGGGGGCGGTGGACACTGAAGCTTTCTTT. It yields the protein CASSPRQGAVDTEAFF.

This chain uses TRBV3-1 (or the pseudogene TRBV3-2) with TRBJ2-2; D remains unclear. Trimming stripped 6 bases from V and 1 base from J, with 9 bases between. The CDR3 contains 14 residues. From germline, CDR1 is LGHDT and CDR2 YNNKEL (reference sequence). The CDR3 DNA follows: TGTGCCAGCAGACCACGACAGAACACCGGGGAGCTGTTTTTT. Amino acid sequence: CASRPRQNTGELFF.

In DNA, the CDR3 is TGCGCCAGCAGCCAAGTTCAACCCGTGGGCAGGGTCACGATTGCCCAGTACTTC. Protein sequence: CASSQVQPVGRVTIAQYF. The V and J genes are TRBV4-1 and TRBJ2-5; D perhaps matches TRBD1 (5 bases). CDR3 length equals 18 residues. Germline CDR1 and CDR2: MGHRA and YSYEKL. Trimming removed 1 base from V and 9 bases from J, with 27 bases in between.

In its sample, this clone was seen once. The J gene is TRBJ2-7, the V gene TRBV28, with TRBD2 as a possible D gene (5 bases). The CDR3 extends over 12 amino acids. The germline gives CDR1 MDHEN, CDR2 SYDVKM. V lost 3 bases, J lost 5 bases, and 8 bases lay in between. The CDR3, as DNA: TGTGCCAGCAGTTTTCAGCGGAACGAGCAGTACTTC. Translation gives CASSFQRNEQYF.

V and J are TRBV5-1 and TRBJ1-2; unclear D gene. The germline V and J ends were trimmed by 2 bases and 8 bases, with 13 bases remaining between them. Germline V lookup: CDR1 SGHRS, CDR2 YFSETQ. The CDR3 length is 13 residues. Here the CDR3 reads CASSFPSLRGYTF. CDR3 DNA sequence: TGCGCCAGCAGCTTCCCCTCGCTGCGAGGCTACACCTTC.

This sequence joins TRBV3-1 (or the pseudogene TRBV3-2) and TRBJ1-4, with 8 bases fitting TRBD1. This CDR3 is 14 amino acids long. The germline gives CDR1 LGHDT, CDR2 YNNKEL (reference sequence). V trimming: 2 bases; J trimming: 7 bases; junction bases outside the gene matches: 3. CDR3 sequence (DNA): TGTGCCAGCAGCCAACAGGGGGCTTTTGAAAAACTGTTTTTT. Translating gives CASSQQGAFEKLFF.

V usage is TRBV6-2 or TRBV6-3 and J usage is TRBJ1-2; no clear D. Germline V gene lookup returns CDR1 MNHEY and CDR2 SVGEGT. The CDR3 spans 11 residues. The germline V and J ends were trimmed by 5 bases and 4 bases, with 5 bases remaining between them. CDR3 residues: CASSDTYGYTF. The CDR3 nucleotides are TGTGCCAGCAGTGACACCTATGGCTACACCTTC.

The sample holds one count of this clone. V and J are TRBV5-6 and TRBJ2-2; 10 nucleotides line up with TRBD1. The CDR3 is 18 residues long. J was trimmed by 4 bases and V by 4 bases; bases with no gene match: 13. Looked up from germline, CDR1 is SGHDT and CDR2 is YYEEEE. The CDR3 reads CASSPPDRGRVGTGELFF. Here the CDR3 DNA reads TGTGCCAGCAGCCCCCCCGACAGGGGGCGCGTCGGCACCGGGGAGCTGTTTTTT.